This TCR beta chain was found in a study of CD8+CD57+ T cells in acquired aplastic anemia. Sequencing involved patients with CD8+CD57+ cell expansion previously shown by flow cytometry. There was no therapy given to any patient before the blood sampling took place. Unmatched junction bases numbered 6, after V lost 8 bases and J lost 1 base. The CDR3 is made up of 15 amino acids. Germline V lookup: CDR1 SNHLY, CDR2 FYNNEI. This clonotype was found once. Its antigen is not known. General study findings and limits: It was found that some 30 CD8+ CDR3 sequences were shared between patients and controls.

Profiling that covered TCR beta VDJ and CDR3 relied on genomic DNA as its template. TCRdb fed the reads into MiXCR, producing one record per CDR3 protein. The sample shows 150,000 to 200,000 distinct CDR3 sequences, roughly 65% of them seen only once. This sequence joins TRBV2 and TRBJ2-2; 8 bases line up with TRBD2. The clonotype comes from a human donor with aplastic anemia. Sequenced sample: sorted CD4+, CD8+, or CD8+CD57+ T cells (not recorded which) from PBMCs. As DNA, the CDR3 is TGTGCCAGCCAACTAGCGGATATGAACACCGGGGAGCTGTTTTTT. Translating it yields CASQLADMNTGELFF. The entire variable domain, with the rest obtained from reference TRBV2 and TRBJ2-2, is as follows: EPEVTQTPSHQVTQMGQEVILRCVPISNHLYFYWYRQILGQKVEFLVSFYNNEISEKSEIFDDQFSVERPDGSNFTLKIRSTKLEDSAMYFCASQLADMNTGELFFGEGSRLTVL.